Shown below are 27 T cell receptor beta chains from a single sample sequenced in a study of T cells in Graves' hyperthyroidism and ophthalmopathy. TCR beta CDR3 regions were amplified from RNA. The HTBI primer set served for first-round RT-PCR of the TCR CDR3. TCRdb recomputed calls from the multiplex PCR reads with MiXCR, one row per CDR3 protein. The sample shows approximately 400,000 distinct CDR3 sequences, more than 12% of them seen only once. Sequences were obtained from blood. The receptors come from a man between 50 and 59 years old with Graves' ophthalmopathy.

The chain has TRBV5-1 and TRBJ2-7; perhaps TRBD1 as D (6 bases). Deletions cut 8 bases from V and 0 bases from J, with 15 bases between. The CDR3 spans 14 residues. CDR1 is SGHRS and CDR2 is YFSETQ in the germline V gene. CDR3 sequence (DNA): TGCGCCAGTACCCGGGACACGAGCTCCTACGAGCAGTACTTC. As protein: CASTRDTSSYEQYF.

This clonotype has a count of ten or more. The gene calls are TRBV7-8 and TRBJ2-1; D is uncertain. CDR3 size: 17 residues. The V gene's germline CDR1 is SGHVS and CDR2 FQNEAQ. Deletions cut 6 bases from V and 4 bases from J, with 22 bases between. This chain's CDR3 is CASRRRWEQLRYNEQFF. DNA of the CDR3: TGTGCCAGCAGGAGGCGTTGGGAACAGCTCAGATACAATGAGCAGTTCTTC.

This clonotype was detected many times. This CDR3 reads CASSHLTGGGDEQYF. As DNA, the CDR3 is TGTGCCAGCAGTCACTTGACAGGGGGCGGAGACGAGCAGTACTTC. V usage is TRBV6-1 and J usage is TRBJ2-7; 10 bases are a match to TRBD1. Looked up from germline, CDR1 is MNHNS and CDR2 is SASEGT. V lost 5 bases, J lost 5 bases, and 9 bases stayed unmatched. This CDR3 is built from 15 residues.

This clonotype has at least ten counts. The gene calls are TRBV7-9 and TRBJ2-4; either TRBD1 or TRBD2 may supply D (5 bases each). The CDR3 extends over 15 amino acids. Trimming stripped 0 bases from V and 2 bases from J, with 8 bases between. CDR1 is SEHNR, CDR2 FQNEAQ, per germline (reference sequence). CDR3 nucleotide sequence: TGTGCCAGCAGCTTAGCAACGGGGCCCAAAAACATTCAGTACTTC. Translating gives CASSLATGPKNIQYF.

This clonotype has just a few counts. The chain couples TRBV5-1 to TRBJ2-5; 7 nucleotides agree with TRBD1. CDR3 length equals 16 residues. The J segment lost 2 bases and the V segment lost 4 bases, leaving 11 bases of the junction unmatched. Germline V gene lookup returns CDR1 SGHRS and CDR2 YFSETQ. CDR3 sequence (DNA): TGCGCCAGCAGCATCGGACGAGGGACAGTTCAAGAGACCCAGTACTTC. This sequence encodes CASSIGRGTVQETQYF.

This clonotype has only a few counts. This chain uses TRBV19 with TRBJ1-4; the match to TRBD1 covers 11 bases. CDR1 is LNHDA and CDR2 is SQIVND in the germline V gene (reference sequence). The junction had 2 bases not matched to a gene; V was cut back by 6 bases and J by 5 bases. The CDR3 is 14 residues long. The CDR3 loop is CASSGTGGNEKLFF. CDR3 nucleotides: TGTGCCAGTAGCGGGACAGGGGGGAATGAAAAACTGTTTTTT.

A few counts support this clonotype. The chain joins TRBV6-4 to TRBJ2-3, with 10 bases identical to TRBD2. Germline-derived CDR1 and CDR2 are MRHNA and SNTAGT. The V segment lost 4 bases and the J segment 5 bases; nucleotides outside the gene matches: 0. CDR3 size: 13 residues. CDR3 nucleotide sequence: TGTGCCAGCAGTGGACTAGCGGGAGATACGCAGTATTTT. Protein product: CASSGLAGDTQYF.

At least ten counts were recorded for this clonotype. The chain employs TRBV4-1 and TRBJ2-1, with TRBD1 matching over 10 bases. After removal of 2 bases from V and 7 bases from J, the junction contained 8 bases not matched to a gene. The CDR3 is 16 amino acids. Germline V gene lookup returns CDR1 MGHRA and CDR2 YSYEKL. The CDR3 coding sequence is TGCGCCAGCAGCCAACCCGACAGGGGGCGCATGAATGAGCAGTTCTTC. It encodes CASSQPDRGRMNEQFF.

There are many counts of this clonotype. The chain uses TRBV29-1 and TRBJ1-1; D is uncertain. The germline V and J ends were trimmed by 1 base and 0 bases, with 12 bases remaining between them. CDR1 and CDR2 (germline): SQVTM, ANQGSEA. This CDR3 is 15 amino acids long. The CDR3 spells CSVEAPIGLNTEAFF. In DNA, the CDR3 is TGCAGCGTTGAAGCCCCGATTGGCTTGAACACTGAAGCTTTCTTT.

The chain is built from TRBV20-1 and TRBJ2-4; 10 nucleotides align to TRBD2. This CDR3 comprises 17 residues. V dropped 4 bases and J dropped 3; count of bases not matched to a gene: 12. Germline CDR1 reads DFQATT; CDR2 reads SNEGSKA (reference sequence). CDR3 sequence reads: CSAINPLAGVGKNIQYF. CDR3 sequence (DNA): TGCAGTGCTATCAACCCCCTAGCGGGAGTCGGCAAAAACATTCAGTACTTC.

This clonotype was detected ten times or more. V is TRBV9 and J is TRBJ1-1; D is unresolved. CDR1 is SGDLS and CDR2 is YYNGEE in the germline V gene. This CDR3 has 15 residues. Trimming stripped 0 bases from V and 4 bases from J, with 13 bases between. The CDR3 reads CASSVVPGRGTEAFF. Written as DNA, the CDR3 is TGTGCCAGCAGCGTAGTCCCGGGCCGGGGCACTGAAGCTTTCTTT.

The sample holds a few counts of this clonotype. This chain links TRBV5-6 with TRBJ2-7; D possibly corresponds to TRBD2 (5 bases). V lost 1 base and J lost 6, with 23 bases in between. The germline V gene encodes CDR1 SGHDT and CDR2 YYEEEE. The CDR3 consists of 17 residues. CDR3 region: CASSLSVTVRARGEQYF. CDR3 coding DNA: TGTGCCAGCAGCTTGTCTGTTACTGTGCGGGCCCGCGGCGAGCAGTACTTC. Looking up the rest from reference TRBV5-6 and TRBJ2-7 gives the full variable domain: DAGVTQSPTHLIKTRGQQVTLRCSPKSGHDTVSWYQQALGQGPQFIFQYYEEEERQRGNFPDRFSGHQFPNYSSELNVNALLLGDSALYLCASSLSVTVRARGEQYFGPGTRLTVT.

In this sample, this clonotype turned up many times. The chain uses TRBV18 and TRBJ2-5; D could derive from TRBD1 or TRBD2 (6 bases each). Trimming left V 1 base short and J 2 bases short, with 20 bases between. The CDR3 runs 18 residues. Germline assignment: CDR1 KGHSH and CDR2 LQKENI. The CDR3 nucleotides are TGTGCCAGCTCACCACTTCCAGGGCAGGGGAGGAAGCAAGAGACCCAGTACTTC. Translating gives CASSPLPGQGRKQETQYF.

This clonotype was detected ten times or more. The V gene is TRBV2, the J gene TRBJ2-3, with D perhaps TRBD2 (6 bases). CDR1 and CDR2 (germline): SNHLY, FYNNEI. V was clipped by 11 bases and J by 1 base, with 16 bases between them. The CDR3 loop spans 14 amino acids. CDR3 nucleotides: TGTGCCTCCGAAGCGGGCCTGCGCACAGATACGCAGTATTTT. Its translation: CASEAGLRTDTQYF.

This clonotype was seen a few times. V and J are TRBV7-8 and TRBJ2-7; TRBD2 is a possible D gene (6 bases). The CDR3 runs to 17 residues. Germline V gene data show CDR1 as SGHVS and CDR2 as FQNEAQ. Trimming took 1 base from V and 2 from J, leaving 18 bases between them. Written as DNA, the CDR3 is TGTGCCAGCAGCTTAGTTGTGAGCCGCGGGAAACCCTACGAGCAGTACTTC. Protein sequence: CASSLVVSRGKPYEQYF.

This clonotype was counted at least ten times. This chain joins TRBV28 and TRBJ2-7; possibly TRBD1 for D (5 bases). CDR1 and CDR2 from the germline V gene are MDHEN and SYDVKM. CDR3 length equals 17 residues. V was trimmed by 2 bases and J by 2 bases, leaving 19 bases between them. CDR3 amino acids: CASSLLWQGIRAYEQYF. DNA of the CDR3: TGTGCCAGCAGTTTACTCTGGCAGGGTATACGGGCCTACGAGCAGTACTTC.

This clonotype was detected many times. The chain has TRBV3-1 and TRBJ2-2; 8 bases match TRBD2. The CDR3 covers 17 residues. The junction had 10 bases not matched to a gene; V was cut back by 1 base and J by 6 bases. Per germline, CDR1 LGHDT and CDR2 YNNKEL (reference sequence). CDR3 protein: CASSQALTGRASGELFF. The CDR3 DNA sequence: TGTGCCAGCAGCCAAGCCCTCACCGGGAGGGCCTCCGGGGAGCTGTTTTTT.

This clonotype was picked up one time. This chain connects TRBV28 to TRBJ1-2; 11 bases agree with TRBD1. The CDR3 runs 14 residues. The germline V gene has CDR1 MDHEN and CDR2 SYDVKM. V was clipped by 5 bases and J by 6 bases; unmatched bases: 5. CDR3 DNA sequence: TGTGCCAGCAGTCCGGGACAGGGGGTCCATGGCTACACCTTC. Protein: CASSPGQGVHGYTF.

J is TRBJ1-5 and V is TRBV4-1; tentatively, D is TRBD1 (5 bases). V gave up 0 bases and J gave up 1 base, with 13 bases separating them. Germline CDR1 is MGHRA and CDR2 is YSYEKL. The CDR3 loop spans 17 amino acids. The CDR3 here is CASSQDGSGKSNQPQHF. CDR3 nucleotide sequence: TGCGCCAGCAGCCAAGACGGATCAGGGAAGAGCAATCAGCCCCAGCATTTT.

This chain links TRBV7-2 with TRBJ2-4, with 8 bases lining up with TRBD1. Germline CDR1 and CDR2: SGHTA and FQGNSA. The J segment lost 6 bases and the V segment lost 6 bases, leaving 7 bases of the junction unmatched. CDR3 length: 14 amino acids. The chain's CDR3 is CASRPRQGTNIQYF. CDR3 nucleotide sequence: TGTGCCAGCAGGCCCAGACAGGGGACAAACATTCAGTACTTC.

This clonotype was observed many times. This CDR3 is CACENDRGYEAFF. Here the CDR3 DNA reads TGTGCCTGCGAGAACGACAGGGGATATGAAGCTTTCTTT. The V call is TRBV30, the J call TRBJ1-1, with 8 bases matching TRBD1. Trimming removed 6 bases from V and 7 bases from J; junction bases left unmatched: 10. The germline gives CDR1 GTSNPN, CDR2 SVGIG (reference sequence). The CDR3 sequence is 13 residues long.

This clonotype occurred many times. This chain joins TRBV7-8 and TRBJ2-3, with 9 nucleotides matching TRBD2. Looked up from germline, CDR1 is SGHVS and CDR2 is FQNEAQ. CDR3 length equals 16 residues. V shed 7 bases, J shed 3 bases, and the junction held 11 bases outside the gene matches. Here the CDR3 reads CASMGLAGMGTDTQYF. Written as DNA, the CDR3 is TGTGCCAGCATGGGGCTAGCGGGAATGGGGACAGATACGCAGTATTTT.

The chain combines TRBV5-4 with TRBJ1-6; D gene unclear. The CDR3 contains 16 residues. Trimming pared 0 bases from V and 0 bases from J, leaving 7 bases between. Germline V gene lookup returns CDR1 SGHNT and CDR2 YYREEE (reference sequence). The CDR3 loop reads CASSLVGSSYNSPLHF. CDR3 nucleotides: TGTGCCAGCAGCTTGGTCGGCAGCTCCTATAATTCACCCCTCCACTTT.

This clonotype was counted at least ten times. CDR3 sequence: CATSPSAANYGYTF. CDR3 coding DNA: TGTGCCACCAGCCCGTCGGCCGCTAACTATGGCTACACCTTC. The V gene is TRBV15, the J gene TRBJ1-2; D gene uncertain. CDR1 and CDR2 (germline): LNHNV, YYDKDF (reference sequence). Trimming removed 5 bases from V and 0 bases from J, with 10 bases in between. CDR3 length: 14 residues. The full variable domain, completed using reference TRBV15 and TRBJ1-2, is DAMVIQNPRYQVTQFGKPVTLSCSQTLNHNVMYWYQQKSSQAPKLLFHYYDKDFNNEADTPDNFQSRRPNTSFCFLDIRSPGLGDTAMYLCATSPSAANYGYTFGSGTRLTVV.

The chain links TRBV6-2 or TRBV6-3 to TRBJ2-3, with 11 bases aligning to TRBD2. Trimming removed 0 bases from V and 5 bases from J; junction bases left unmatched: 4. CDR3 length: 16 amino acids. Germline V gene lookup returns CDR1 MNHEY and CDR2 SVGEGT. The CDR3 DNA is TGTGCCAGCAGTTACTCGGCTAGCGGGAGGATAGATACGCAGTATTTT. Its protein is CASSYSASGRIDTQYF.

This clonotype was seen ten or more times. This rearrangement joins TRBV2 to TRBJ2-1; TRBD2 agrees at 10 bases. V was clipped by 4 bases and J by 5 bases; unmatched bases: 2. This CDR3 is built from 14 residues. The germline V gene has CDR1 SNHLY and CDR2 FYNNEI. As DNA, the CDR3 is TGTGCCAGCAGTGGGACTAGCGGAAACAATGAGCAGTTCTTC. Translation: CASSGTSGNNEQFF.

This clonotype was recorded many times. J is TRBJ1-1 and V is TRBV11-2; maybe TRBD1 (5 bases). The CDR3 extends over 15 amino acids. Between the trimmed V and J ends, which lost 0 bases and 4 bases, there was a span of 12 bases. Germline CDR1 is SGHAT and CDR2 is FQNNGV. The CDR3 region is CASSLERRGATEAFF. CDR3 bases: TGTGCCAGCAGCTTAGAGAGGAGGGGAGCCACTGAAGCTTTCTTT.